The clone carrying this TCR beta chain was counted only a few times. The antigen remains undetermined. From around 18,000 to 910,000 sorted cells, naive CD8 libraries were generated with 10%, 30% or 50% RNA. CD8+CD4-CCR7+CD45RA+ cells were sorted as naive CD8 T cells. TCRdb independently ran MiXCR on the PCR reads; one entry per CDR3 protein. Among under 350,000 distinct CDR3 sequences, over 20% were seen once, and the ten largest hold 0.7% to 0.95%. The entry originates in a study of molecular identifiers for immune sequencing clone quantification. Study-wide findings and caveats: Sizes of clones that are highly expanded could be underestimated (if identical TCR molecules share a barcode). The share of molecules held by clones above 20 RNA copies was over 97% in effector cells and under 1% in naive cells.

The TCR sequence derives from a human donor in good health. Some libraries in this study had Jurkat cell RNA spiked in. The specimen sequenced was naive CD8+ T cells from blood, with Jurkat cell RNA spiked in. Subset specified: FACS-sorted CD8+CD4-CCR7+CD45RA+ naive T cells.

In DNA form, the CDR3 reads TGTGCCAGCAGTTCCTTGAACAGGGGGCAGGGCTATGGCTACACCTTC. Amino acid sequence: CASSSLNRGQGYGYTF. The J gene is TRBJ1-2, the V gene TRBV28; TRBD1 matches 9 bases. The germline V gene has CDR1 MDHEN and CDR2 SYDVKM. The CDR3 spans 16 residues. Trimming took 4 bases from V and 4 from J; bases not matched to a gene: 10.